One sample yielded the 27 T cell receptor beta chains listed below, sequenced in a study of T cell repertoires in cytomegalovirus infection. TCRdb processed the reads anew with MiXCR; each CDR3 protein has one entry. The sample contains about 140,000 distinct CDR3 sequences, under 8.5% of which appear only once. The specimen sequenced was PBMCs. These receptors were taken from a human donor in good health (CMV status not recorded). Some clones in this sample may be carry-over from other donors' samples.

The chain joins TRBV29-1 to TRBJ2-3, with D possibly matching TRBD2 (6 bases). V lost 4 bases and J 1 base, leaving 6 bases between the germline ends. Germline V gene sequence: CDR1 SQVTM, CDR2 ANQGSEA. The CDR3 is 12 residues long. CDR3 in amino acids: CSVGGGTDTQYF. CDR3 DNA: TGCAGCGTTGGGGGGGGCACAGATACGCAGTATTTT.

In its sample, this clonotype was seen many times. This chain joins TRBV7-8 and TRBJ1-6; 9 bases are a match to TRBD1. The germline CDR1 and CDR2 sequences are SGHVS and FQNEAQ. The CDR3 covers 18 residues. The V and J ends lost 2 bases and 7 bases, in that order; junction bases with no gene match: 12. Here the CDR3 reads CASSLRKADGTGNSPLHF. CDR3 DNA: TGTGCCAGCAGCTTACGGAAGGCGGACGGGACAGGGAATTCACCCCTCCACTTT.

This clonotype appeared many times. The chain uses TRBV7-2 and TRBJ2-2, with TRBD2 matching 14 bases. V was clipped by 5 bases and J by 4 bases; unmatched bases: 9. Per germline, CDR1 SGHTA and CDR2 FQGNSA. The CDR3 runs 18 residues. CDR3 bases: TGTGCCAGCAGCAGGGGGACTAGCGGGGGATTGAGCACCGGGGAGCTGTTTTTT. This encodes CASSRGTSGGLSTGELFF.

This clonotype came up many times. The chain employs TRBV2 and TRBJ2-2, with 8 bases matching TRBD1. The CDR3 runs to 14 residues. Trimming took 6 bases from V and 6 from J; bases not matched to a gene: 6. CDR1 and CDR2 (germline): SNHLY, FYNNEI. CDR3 protein: CASREDRAPGELFF. For the CDR3, the DNA is TGTGCCAGCAGGGAGGACAGGGCCCCCGGGGAGCTGTTTTTT.

This clonotype has a count of ten or more. This chain connects TRBV7-9 to TRBJ2-1; the match to TRBD2 covers 8 bases. This CDR3 region has 15 residues. The trim removed 1 base at V and 8 bases at J, leaving 7 bases unmatched. Germline V gene data show CDR1 as SEHNR and CDR2 as FQNEAQ (reference sequence). The CDR3 is CASSLDPSGYYEQFF. In DNA, the CDR3 is TGTGCCAGCAGCTTAGACCCTAGCGGGTACTATGAGCAGTTCTTC.

This clonotype showed up just a few times. This rearrangement joins TRBV2 to TRBJ2-4; D may be TRBD2 (5 bases). The CDR3 loop spans 13 amino acids. Trimming removed 6 bases from V and 8 bases from J, with 14 bases in between. Germline CDR1 SNHLY, CDR2 FYNNEI. This chain's CDR3 is CASRLLGEYIQYF. DNA of the CDR3: TGTGCCAGCAGGTTACTTGGGGAGTACATTCAGTACTTC.

The chain employs TRBV7-8 and TRBJ2-1, with D perhaps matching TRBD1 (5 bases). CDR3 length: 17 residues. V lost 4 bases and J lost 0, with 16 bases in between. CDR1 is SGHVS and CDR2 is FQNEAQ in the germline V gene. CDR3 bases: TGTGCCAGCAGCTCATCTAGGGGCCGGAACTCCTACAATGAGCAGTTCTTC. It encodes CASSSSRGRNSYNEQFF.

The table lists this clonotype with a count of one. Possible read error: a much larger clone is one base away. V is TRBV20-1 and J is TRBJ2-5, with 7 bases matching TRBD1. This CDR3 is 12 amino acids long. Germline V gene lookup returns CDR1 DFQATT and CDR2 SNEGSKA (reference sequence). Trimming at V came to 4 bases and at J to 4 bases, leaving 3 bases not matched to a gene. DNA of the CDR3: TGCAGTGCTAATGACAGGGTAGAGACCCAGTACTTC. Translated: CSANDRVETQYF.

This clonotype has a count of ten or more. V is TRBV7-2 and J is TRBJ2-1; weak D call: TRBD2 (7 bases). V gave up 4 bases and J gave up 3 bases, with 22 bases separating them. The CDR3 has 18 amino acids. CDR1 SGHTA and CDR2 FQGNSA come from the germline V gene. The CDR3 DNA sequence: TGTGCCAGCAGCTCCAAAGATTGGCGGGGGCCGTACTACAATGAGCAGTTCTTC. Protein product: CASSSKDWRGPYYNEQFF. Variable domain in full (rest from reference TRBV7-2 and TRBJ2-1): GAGVSQSPSNKVTEKGKDVELRCDPISGHTALYWYRQSLGQGLEFLIYFQGNSAPDKSGLPSDRFSAERTGGSVSTLTIQRTQQEDSAVYLCASSSKDWRGPYYNEQFFGPGTRLTVL.

The rearrangement joins TRBV15 to TRBJ1-4, with D maybe TRBD1 (6 bases). Trimming removed 1 base from V and 7 bases from J, with 10 bases in between. The CDR3 has 14 amino acids. CDR1 and CDR2 (germline): LNHNV, YYDKDF (reference sequence). The chain's CDR3 is CATSRGDISEKLFF. The CDR3 DNA sequence: TGTGCCACCAGCAGAGGGGACATCTCTGAAAAACTGTTTTTT.

This clonotype was recorded at least ten times. The DNA of the CDR3 is TGCAGCGCTCGGTCCCTGAACACTGAAGCTTTCTTT. The encoded protein is CSARSLNTEAFF. The chain carries TRBV29-1 and TRBJ1-1; D remains ambiguous. The CDR3 has 12 amino acids. Germline V gene data show CDR1 as SQVTM and CDR2 as ANQGSEA. Trimming took 7 bases from V and 0 from J, leaving 9 bases between them.

The table lists this clonotype with many counts. The chain is built from TRBV7-2 and TRBJ2-7; D not resolved. The CDR3 loop spans 15 amino acids. V shed 1 base and J shed 1 base, with 11 bases lying between them. The germline gives CDR1 SGHTA, CDR2 FQGNSA. CDR3 in amino acids: CASSLVSQESYEQYF. In DNA, the CDR3 is TGTGCCAGCAGCTTAGTTAGCCAGGAATCCTACGAGCAGTACTTC.

The CDR3 loop is CASSLDRVGSPLHF. Written as DNA, the CDR3 is TGCGCCAGCAGCCTAGACAGGGTAGGGTCACCCCTCCACTTT. This chain uses TRBV4-3 with TRBJ1-6; 7 bases align to TRBD1. The germline CDR1 and CDR2 sequences are LGHNA and YSLEER. V shed 4 bases and J 10 bases; nucleotides not matched to a gene: 7. The CDR3 runs 14 residues.

This clonotype has at least ten counts. V is TRBV7-2 and J is TRBJ2-1; 7 positions match TRBD2. Germline CDR1 SGHTA, CDR2 FQGNSA. V dropped 1 base and J dropped 1; count of bases not matched to a gene: 7. The CDR3 is 17 amino acids. CDR3 nucleotide sequence: TGTGCCAGCAGCTTAGTGGGCGGGGGAGGATCCTACAATGAGCAGTTCTTC. This encodes CASSLVGGGGSYNEQFF.

This clonotype showed up many times. The chain carries TRBV7-8 and TRBJ1-1; perhaps TRBD1 as D (6 bases). The CDR3 extends over 17 amino acids. V was trimmed by 0 bases and J by 1 base, leaving 15 bases between them. Germline V gives CDR1 SGHVS, CDR2 FQNEAQ. The CDR3 here is CASSLAIVRTANTEAFF. Here the CDR3 DNA reads TGTGCCAGCAGCTTAGCGATCGTGAGGACAGCGAACACTGAAGCTTTCTTT.

This chain links TRBV29-1 with TRBJ2-3; 7 nucleotides match TRBD2. Looked up from germline, CDR1 is SQVTM and CDR2 is ANQGSEA. With 8 bases clipped from V and 2 bases from J, the junction kept 4 bases outside the gene matches. This CDR3 is 12 amino acids long. CDR3 sequence: CSLGGNTDTQYF. The CDR3, as DNA: TGCAGCCTGGGGGGGAACACAGATACGCAGTATTTT.

This clonotype was recorded many times. The V and J genes are TRBV7-9 and TRBJ1-4; D is unresolved. Deletions cut 5 bases from V and 6 bases from J, with 13 bases between. The germline CDR1 and CDR2 sequences are SEHNR and FQNEAQ (reference sequence). The CDR3 is 14 amino acids. CDR3: CASSPPGYDEKLFF. The CDR3 DNA reads TGTGCCAGCAGCCCGCCGGGGTACGATGAAAAACTGTTTTTT.

This clonotype was detected many times. The rearrangement links TRBV20-1 to TRBJ2-7; TRBD1 agrees at 7 bases. The CDR3 length is 14 residues. V gave up 4 bases and J gave up 4 bases; unmatched junction bases: 10. Per the germline V gene, CDR1 is DFQATT and CDR2 is SNEGSKA (reference sequence). The CDR3 protein is CSATTRDSRYEQYF. The CDR3, as DNA: TGCAGTGCTACTACTCGGGACAGTAGATACGAGCAGTACTTC.

This clonotype was seen repeatedly, ten times or more. This rearrangement joins TRBV10-3 to TRBJ2-3; unclear D gene. The CDR3 is made up of 15 amino acids. Germline CDR1 and CDR2: ENHRY and SYGVKD. The V and J ends lost 0 bases and 5 bases respectively, with 12 bases between them. DNA of the CDR3: TGTGCCATCAGTGAGTCGACGGGTATTGGAGATACGCAGTATTTT. This encodes CAISESTGIGDTQYF.

In the case of this clonotype: A much larger clone sits a single nucleotide away, making a read error possible. The chain is built from TRBV19 and TRBJ2-1; possibly TRBD1 or TRBD2 for D (5 bases each). V was shortened by 5 bases and J by 4 bases, with 18 bases between the two germline ends. The length of the CDR3 is 16 residues. Germline CDR1 LNHDA, CDR2 SQIVND (reference sequence). The CDR3 sequence is CASSSPGLGEYNEQFF. The DNA for the CDR3 is TGTGCCAGTAGTTCGCCAGGACTGGGGGAGTACAATGAGCAGTTCTTC. Variable domain in full (rest from reference TRBV19 and TRBJ2-1): DGGITQSPKYLFRKEGQNVTLSCEQNLNHDAMYWYRQDPGQGLRLIYYSQIVNDFQKGDIAEGYSVSREKKESFPLTVTSAQKNPTAFYLCASSSPGLGEYNEQFFGPGTRLTVL.

There are many counts of this clonotype. The J gene is TRBJ1-1, the V gene TRBV6-5; no definite D call. This CDR3 is 13 amino acids long. Germline CDR1 and CDR2: MNHEY and SVGAGI. The V and J ends lost 7 bases and 4 bases respectively, with 13 bases between them. The CDR3 nucleotides are TGTGCCAGCACGGGCCTCGCGGGCACTGAAGCTTTCTTT. Translation: CASTGLAGTEAFF.

This clonotype was recorded many times. V usage is TRBV7-2 and J usage is TRBJ2-7; the match to TRBD2 covers 9 bases. CDR3 length: 16 amino acids. CDR1 is SGHTA, CDR2 FQGNSA, per germline. V gave up 4 bases and J gave up 9 bases; unmatched junction bases: 16. CDR3 sequence (DNA): TGTGCCAGCAGCTCTCAGCGGGGGGCAAGGAGGTGGTGGCAGTACTTC. Translated: CASSSQRGARRWWQYF.

This clonotype was picked up many times. The chain employs TRBV5-1 and TRBJ1-1, with TRBD1 matching over 11 bases. The V gene's germline CDR1 is SGHRS and CDR2 YFSETQ. This CDR3 has 17 residues. V trimming: 4 bases; J trimming: 3 bases; junction bases outside the gene matches: 11. CDR3 in DNA: TGCGCCAGCAGCACGGGGACAGGGGGTTTTAGCGACACTGAAGCTTTCTTT. Translated, it gives CASSTGTGGFSDTEAFF.

Of note for this clonotype: A much more abundant neighbour one base away suggests this may be a read error. This rearrangement joins TRBV7-9 to TRBJ2-5, with TRBD1 matching over 8 bases. From germline, CDR1 is SEHNR and CDR2 FQNEAQ (reference sequence). V lost 4 bases, J lost 1 base, and 11 bases stayed unmatched. The CDR3 covers 17 residues. Here the CDR3 DNA reads TGTGCCAGCAGCTCCGGGACAGGTATCCCGGGCCAAGAGACCCAGTACTTC. Protein product: CASSSGTGIPGQETQYF.

This clonotype was counted many times. This chain links TRBV15 with TRBJ1-4; D uncertain. Germline V CDR1 and CDR2: LNHNV, YYDKDF (reference sequence). CDR3 length: 12 residues. V dropped 1 base and J dropped 12 bases, with 9 bases sitting between them. The CDR3 region has the DNA TGTGCCACCAGCAGAGGAGGGTCGGAACTGTTTTTT. This translates into CATSRGGSELFF.

This clonotype has a count of ten or more. The V gene is TRBV5-1, the J gene TRBJ2-7; no reliable D call. Germline V CDR1 and CDR2: SGHRS, YFSETQ. Trimming cost V 4 bases and J 5 bases, with 7 bases left between them. This CDR3 spans 11 amino acids. The CDR3 coding sequence is TGCGCCAGCAGCGACCTCGACGAGCAGTACTTC. Its translation: CASSDLDEQYF.

This clonotype was recorded many times. CDR3: CASSRSGAYQETQYF. DNA of the CDR3: TGTGCCAGCAGCCGTAGCGGGGCCTACCAAGAGACCCAGTACTTC. The V gene is TRBV11-2, the J gene TRBJ2-5; 8 nucleotides align to TRBD2. With V trimmed by 5 bases and J by 0 bases, 5 bases remained unmatched. Germline CDR1 SGHAT, CDR2 FQNNGV. The CDR3 is 15 residues long.